This T cell receptor (beta chain) was sequenced in a study of T cell changes during pregnancy in multiple sclerosis. With V trimmed by 2 bases and J by 10 bases, 9 bases remained unmatched. Germline CDR1 SGHNT, CDR2 YYREEE (reference sequence). The CDR3 length is 15 residues. Here immunoSEQ multiplex PCR was the method, and the copy in TCRdb shows in-frame clones only, minus some. Of 70,000 to 95,000 clones in the sample, 90% to 95% were seen once. This chain uses TRBV5-4 with TRBJ2-1, with 10 nucleotides matching TRBD2. The sample in question was peripheral blood, obtained in the third trimester of pregnancy. This TCR was sampled from a female donor with multiple sclerosis, enrolled in a pregnancy study. In DNA form, the CDR3 reads TGTGCCAGCAGCTTTGCCCCGGGACTAGCGACAGAGCAGTTCTTC. Translation gives CASSFAPGLATEQFF.